This T cell receptor (beta chain) was profiled in a study of blood T cells in healthy people across ages. Germline loops: CDR1 ENHRY, CDR2 SYGVKD. The CDR3 contains 16 residues. This clonotype was observed a few times. Its antigen remains unidentified. Using a J-beta primer mix together with a sample-barcoded 5' primer, a second PCR was run for roughly 7 to 12 cycles. Template switching added a 12-random-nucleotide identifier to every cDNA molecule. MiXCR was run by TCRdb on the 5' RACE reads, yielding one entry per CDR3 protein. The sample consists of about 780,000 distinct CDR3 sequences, about 46% of them appearing once. General study points: A roughly linear fall in TCR beta diversity per million T cells was seen with increasing age. The long-lived group displayed more naive CD4+ cells, plus higher diversity, than the aged donors did. What prevented conclusive comparison of naive and antigen-experienced cells was that PBMCs were unsorted.

The source material was blood. The clonotype was recovered from a man of 80 years or more in good health. The chain couples TRBV10-3 to TRBJ2-5, with 14 nucleotides matching TRBD2. The end of the DNA fits TRBJ2-7 better, so the J call may be wrong. CDR3 sequence: CAISGGTSGRLYEQYF. The CDR3, as DNA: TGTGCCATCAGTGGGGGGACTAGCGGGAGACTCTACGAGCAGTACTTC.